A single sample gave rise to the 2 T cell receptor beta chains below, sequenced in a study of T cells after yellow fever vaccination. TCRdb fed the 5' RACE reads into MiXCR, producing one record per CDR3 protein. This table holds roughly 500,000 distinct CDR3 sequences, 15% to 20% found once. Sequences were derived from PBMCs, sampled 15 days after the yellow fever booster vaccination. The receptors stem from a young man who received the YFV17D yellow fever vaccine.

There are a few counts of this clonotype. V is TRBV9 and J is TRBJ2-1; 9 positions agree with TRBD2. This CDR3 has 15 amino acids. Trimming cost V 4 bases and J 6 bases; bases outside gene matches: 8. In germline, CDR1 is SGDLS, CDR2 YYNGEE. The CDR3 protein is CASSPPGREGNEQFF. The CDR3 DNA sequence: TGTGCCAGCAGCCCCCCAGGGCGGGAGGGCAATGAGCAGTTCTTC.

The rearrangement links TRBV20-1 to TRBJ1-4; D gene unclear. This CDR3 has 13 residues. Germline CDR1 and CDR2: DFQATT and SNEGSKA (reference sequence). With 2 bases removed from V and 8 bases from J, the gap between germline ends came to 12 bases. The CDR3 is CSARHRWEEKLFF. In nucleotides, the CDR3 is TGCAGTGCTAGACACCGTTGGGAGGAAAAACTGTTTTTT.